The 23 T cell receptor beta chains in this list originate from one sample, sequenced in a study of T cell responses to AZD1222 COVID-19 vaccine. Some clones are missing from TCRdb's copy, which holds only in-frame ones; the method was immunoSEQ multiplex PCR. The sample yields about 180,000 clones, roughly nine tenths seen once. The input for sequencing was peripheral blood, taken on day 0 of AZD1222 vaccination. These receptors were obtained from an adult in good health.

V and J are TRBV14 and TRBJ1-5, with a tentative D call TRBD1 (5 bases). The germline gives CDR1 SGHDN, CDR2 FVKESK. The CDR3 length is 14 residues. With 1 base removed from V and 6 bases from J, the gap between germline ends came to 10 bases. For the CDR3, the DNA is TGTGCCAGCAGCCAAGGCTCTCAGGGTCAGCCCCAGCATTTT. Its translation is CASSQGSQGQPQHF.

This clone was recorded a few times. The CDR3 DNA reads TGTGCCAGCAGGCTACAAACGGGTCAAGGGAGCCAGCCCCAGCATTTT. This encodes CASRLQTGQGSQPQHF. The chain combines TRBV2 with TRBJ1-5; D uncertain. Per the germline V gene, CDR1 is SNHLY and CDR2 is FYNNEI. V lost 6 bases to trimming and J lost 7 bases, with 22 bases between them. The CDR3 has 16 residues.

The chain carries TRBV6-5 and TRBJ1-4; TRBD1 matches 9 bases. The CDR3 spans 16 residues. Germline values: CDR1 MNHEY, CDR2 SVGAGI. The V and J ends lost 0 bases and 8 bases, in that order; junction bases with no gene match: 7. In DNA form, the CDR3 reads TGTGCCAGCAGTTACTCGGGACAGGGATTCAACGAAAAACTGTTTTTT. Amino acid sequence: CASSYSGQGFNEKLFF.

The chain combines TRBV2 with TRBJ2-2; 8 nucleotides line up with TRBD2. CDR1 is SNHLY, CDR2 FYNNEI, per germline. The trim removed 3 bases at V and 2 bases at J, leaving 8 bases unmatched. This CDR3 has 17 amino acids. CDR3 coding DNA: TGTGCCAGCAGTGAGCTTCCCCGGGGGGGAAACACCGGGGAGCTGTTTTTT. Residues: CASSELPRGGNTGELFF. Full variable domain (rest looked up from reference TRBV2 and TRBJ2-2): EPEVTQTPSHQVTQMGQEVILRCVPISNHLYFYWYRQILGQKVEFLVSFYNNEISEKSEIFDDQFSVERPDGSNFTLKIRSTKLEDSAMYFCASSELPRGGNTGELFFGEGSRLTVL.

The CDR3 bases are TGTGCCAGCAGTTTATCCAGGGGTAATCAGCCCCAGCATTTT. It codes for CASSLSRGNQPQHF. This chain joins TRBV27 and TRBJ1-5; D is perhaps TRBD1 (6 bases). The CDR3 length is 14 residues. The ends were cut back, 0 bases at V and 4 bases at J, with 7 bases in the middle. Germline V lookup: CDR1 MNHEY, CDR2 SMNVEV (reference sequence).

This clone appeared once. The chain recombines TRBV5-4 with TRBJ2-5, with D possibly matching TRBD1 (6 bases). The CDR3 runs 15 residues. Germline CDR1 is SGHNT and CDR2 is YYREEE (reference sequence). The V gene lost 7 bases and the J gene lost 4 bases, with 20 bases spanning the gap. The CDR3 DNA reads as TGTGCCAGCCAGCAGGGGCCTCCTTTGGGAGAGACCCAGTACTTC. Protein sequence: CASQQGPPLGETQYF.

V usage is TRBV11-2 and J usage is TRBJ1-1; TRBD1 aligns across 7 bases. Germline values: CDR1 SGHAT, CDR2 FQNNGV. The CDR3 is made up of 11 amino acids. The V and J ends lost 4 bases and 11 bases, in that order; junction bases with no gene match: 4. The CDR3 nucleotides are TGTGCCAGCAGCTCGACAGGGCGGGCTTTCTTT. Translated, it gives CASSSTGRAFF.

The chain combines TRBV11-2 with TRBJ1-1; D gene uncertain. The germline V and J ends were trimmed by 5 bases and 4 bases, with 17 bases remaining between them. This CDR3 comprises 15 residues. Germline-derived CDR1 and CDR2 are SGHAT and FQNNGV. CDR3 amino acids: CASSHGLPRTTEAFF. CDR3 bases: TGTGCCAGCAGCCATGGACTCCCAAGGACCACTGAAGCTTTCTTT.

The gene calls are TRBV2 and TRBJ1-2; D gene ambiguous. V lost 7 bases and J 6 bases, leaving 15 bases between the germline ends. CDR1 and CDR2 (germline): SNHLY, FYNNEI. The length of the CDR3 is 13 residues. CDR3 sequence: CASKPTMENGYTF. The CDR3 bases are TGTGCCAGCAAACCCACTATGGAGAATGGCTACACCTTC.

V and J are TRBV5-6 and TRBJ1-4, with D possibly being TRBD1 (5 bases). The V gene lost 3 bases and the J gene lost 7 bases, with 16 bases spanning the gap. The CDR3 runs to 15 residues. Germline CDR1 and CDR2: SGHDT and YYEEEE. The CDR3 sequence is CASSSTGGAGEKLFF. The CDR3 coding sequence is TGTGCCAGCAGCTCAACAGGAGGAGCGGGTGAAAAACTGTTTTTT.

The chain employs TRBV28 and TRBJ1-1; TRBD1 might be the D (6 bases). V was trimmed by 5 bases and J by 4 bases, leaving 14 bases between them. Per the germline V gene, CDR1 is MDHEN and CDR2 is SYDVKM. This CDR3 has 14 amino acids. The CDR3: CASSTPGVATEAFF. For the CDR3, the DNA is TGTGCCAGCAGTACACCAGGGGTGGCCACTGAAGCTTTCTTT.

The chain couples TRBV5-1 to TRBJ2-2; D remains ambiguous. This CDR3 comprises 15 residues. Germline V lookup: CDR1 SGHRS, CDR2 YFSETQ. Deletions cut 4 bases from V and 0 bases from J, with 10 bases between. The CDR3 DNA sequence: TGCGCCAGCAGCGTGGACGGCGCGAACACCGGGGAGCTGTTTTTT. This codes for CASSVDGANTGELFF. The full variable domain, rest sourced from reference TRBV5-1 and TRBJ2-2, is KAGVTQTPRYLIKTRGQQVTLSCSPISGHRSVSWYQQTPGQGLQFLFEYFSETQRNKGNFPGRFSGRQFSNSRSEMNVSTLELGDSALYLCASSVDGANTGELFFGEGSRLTVL.

The chain is built from TRBV27 and TRBJ2-2, with TRBD1 identical over 8 bases. With V trimmed by 4 bases and J by 3 bases, 10 bases remained unmatched. From germline, CDR1 is MNHEY and CDR2 SMNVEV (reference sequence). This CDR3 contains 17 residues. As DNA, the CDR3 is TGTGCCAGCAGTTCGGCACGGACAGGGATGTACACCGGGGAGCTGTTTTTT. Translating gives CASSSARTGMYTGELFF.

V gene TRBV5-1 combines with J gene TRBJ1-1; TRBD1 might be the D (5 bases). Germline V gene sequence: CDR1 SGHRS, CDR2 YFSETQ. Trimming removed 4 bases at V and 5 bases at J, with 15 bases between. This CDR3 has 14 amino acids. Here the CDR3 reads CASSPLAKGTEAFF. CDR3 DNA: TGCGCCAGCAGCCCCCTCGCAAAGGGGACTGAAGCTTTCTTT.

DNA for the CDR3: TGTGCCAGCTCACACGGGACAGGGTCTGCTGGAAACACCATATATTTT. It codes for CASSHGTGSAGNTIYF. J is TRBJ1-3 and V is TRBV18; 9 nucleotides match TRBD1. This CDR3 has 16 residues. The J segment lost 2 bases and the V segment lost 4 bases, leaving 6 bases of the junction unmatched. The V gene's germline CDR1 is KGHSH and CDR2 LQKENI.

For this clone: One end of the junction is discordant with germline, which a read error may explain. The chain couples TRBV28 to TRBJ1-2, with TRBD1 matching 9 bases. The CDR3 loop spans 17 amino acids. Germline V lookup: CDR1 MDHEN, CDR2 SYDVKM. The CDR3 DNA follows: TGTGCCAGCAGTCCGAACTCCGGGACAGGGTCTAAGTATGGCTACACCTTC. Residues: CASSPNSGTGSKYGYTF.

The CDR3 here is CASSLVRWGRTEAFF. In DNA form, the CDR3 reads TGTGCCAGCAGCTTAGTGAGGTGGGGCAGAACTGAAGCTTTCTTT. This chain uses TRBV7-8 with TRBJ1-1, with D perhaps matching TRBD1 (5 bases). Trimming stripped 1 base from V and 5 bases from J, with 14 bases between. The CDR3 spans 15 residues. Germline V gives CDR1 SGHVS, CDR2 FQNEAQ.

V usage is TRBV19 and J usage is TRBJ2-1; 7 bases match TRBD1. J was trimmed by 7 bases and V by 3 bases; bases with no gene match: 9. CDR1 LNHDA and CDR2 SQIVND come from the germline V gene (reference sequence). This CDR3 spans 15 amino acids. For the CDR3, the DNA is TGTGCCAGTAGTATTAGCCAGGGGGAATATAATGAGCAGTTCTTC. Its translation: CASSISQGEYNEQFF.

The chain is built from TRBV7-3 and TRBJ2-5; D is perhaps TRBD1 (6 bases). CDR3 length: 15 residues. CDR1 and CDR2 from the germline V gene are SGHTA and FQGTGA. The V end lost 5 bases, the J end lost 4 bases, and 17 bases lay between the germline ends. As DNA, the CDR3 is TGTGCCAGCAGCCTACAGTCTCAGGGGAGAGAGACCCAGTACTTC. Amino acids: CASSLQSQGRETQYF.

The V and J genes are TRBV3-1 (or the pseudogene TRBV3-2) and TRBJ1-2; TRBD1 might be the D (5 bases). The CDR3 sequence is 15 residues long. From germline, CDR1 is LGHDT and CDR2 YNNKEL (reference sequence). The V gene lost 3 bases and the J gene lost 3 bases, with 14 bases spanning the gap. This CDR3 reads CASSQIDSSYYGYTF. The DNA of the CDR3 is TGTGCCAGCAGCCAGATAGACAGCTCATACTATGGCTACACCTTC.

This clone came up once. V gene TRBV27 combines with J gene TRBJ1-4; D may be TRBD1 (5 bases). The ends were cut back, 7 bases at V and 6 bases at J, with 15 bases in the middle. The CDR3 spans 14 residues. CDR1 is MNHEY and CDR2 is SMNVEV in the germline V gene (reference sequence). The DNA for the CDR3 is TGTGCCAGCATGCGGGGCCAGTGGGATGAAAAACTGTTTTTT. Protein product: CASMRGQWDEKLFF.

This chain connects TRBV9 to TRBJ2-1; the D is unclear. Between the trimmed V and J ends, which lost 0 bases and 10 bases, there was a span of 5 bases. The CDR3 totals 11 residues. Germline CDR1 SGDLS, CDR2 YYNGEE. The CDR3 region is CASSVAKEQFF. As DNA, the CDR3 is TGTGCCAGCAGCGTAGCGAAAGAGCAGTTCTTC.

The genes are TRBV27 and TRBJ1-1; D is possibly TRBD1 (5 bases). The CDR3 covers 14 residues. Trimming removed 3 bases from V and 5 bases from J, with 13 bases in between. The germline CDR1 and CDR2 sequences are MNHEY and SMNVEV (reference sequence). The DNA of the CDR3 is TGTGCCAGCAGTTTCAGGGCGGAGGGGACTGAAGCTTTCTTT. Amino acids: CASSFRAEGTEAFF.